The subject of this entry is one T cell receptor (beta chain). The entry originates in a study of blood T cell repertoires in COVID-19. The table came from immunoSEQ multiplex PCR; TCRdb's copy has only in-frame clones and leaves some out. Found here are 200,000 to 250,000 clones, roughly 87% of them singletons; the top ten hold under 14%. Individuals drawn from some 25 US areas were roughly 18 to 95 years old. Two negative PCRs, clearance, or symptom resolution were required of recovered Cohort 3 donors. The CDR3 extends over 19 amino acids. The junction had 11 bases not matched to a gene; V was cut back by 2 bases and J by 7 bases. Germline loops: CDR1 KGHSH, CDR2 LQKENI.

The receptor comes from a man aged 25-45 years who had recovered from COVID-19. The chain has TRBV18 and TRBJ2-1; TRBD2 matches at 16 bases. The sequencing sample was made of PBMCs or T cells enriched from blood (not recorded which). CDR3 in amino acids: CASSPGNGTSGRARNEQFF. In DNA, the CDR3 is TGTGCCAGCTCACCAGGCAACGGGACTAGCGGGAGGGCCAGGAATGAGCAGTTCTTC.